This T cell receptor (beta chain) came from a study of blood T cell repertoires in COVID-19. V was cut by 4 bases and J by 6 bases, with 16 bases left in between. Germline CDR1 SNHLY, CDR2 FYNNEI. The CDR3 has 15 amino acids. Clones were read by immunoSEQ multiplex PCR, and TCRdb kept only the in-frame ones, dropping some. The sample includes 100,000 to 140,000 clones, about 87% of them seen just once. The sequenced sample was peripheral blood. The rearrangement joins TRBV2 to TRBJ2-1; maybe TRBD2 (6 bases). This TCR was recovered from a man between 45 and 60 years old with active or convalescent COVID-19. The CDR3 loop reads CASSGGWGVRNEQFF. Written as DNA, the CDR3 is TGTGCCAGCAGTGGAGGTTGGGGGGTGCGCAATGAGCAGTTCTTC. Drawing the rest from reference TRBV2 and TRBJ2-1, the complete variable domain is EPEVTQTPSHQVTQMGQEVILRCVPISNHLYFYWYRQILGQKVEFLVSFYNNEISEKSEIFDDQFSVERPDGSNFTLKIRSTKLEDSAMYFCASSGGWGVRNEQFFGPGTRLTVL.